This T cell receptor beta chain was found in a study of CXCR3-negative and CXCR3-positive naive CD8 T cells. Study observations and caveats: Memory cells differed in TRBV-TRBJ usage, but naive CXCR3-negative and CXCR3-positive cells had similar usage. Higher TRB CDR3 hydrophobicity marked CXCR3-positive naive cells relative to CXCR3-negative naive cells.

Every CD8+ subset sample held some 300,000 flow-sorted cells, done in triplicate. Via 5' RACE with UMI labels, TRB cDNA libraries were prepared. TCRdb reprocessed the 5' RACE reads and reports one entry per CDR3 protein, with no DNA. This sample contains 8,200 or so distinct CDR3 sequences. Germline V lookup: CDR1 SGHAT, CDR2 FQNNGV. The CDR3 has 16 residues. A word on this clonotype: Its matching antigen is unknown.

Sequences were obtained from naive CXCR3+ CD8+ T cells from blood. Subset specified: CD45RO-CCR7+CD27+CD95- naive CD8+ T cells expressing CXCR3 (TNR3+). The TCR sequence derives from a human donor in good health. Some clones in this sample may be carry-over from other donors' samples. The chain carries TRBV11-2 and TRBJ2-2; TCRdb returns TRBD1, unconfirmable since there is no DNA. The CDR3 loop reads CASSQIRGLNTGELFF.